This T cell receptor beta chain was recovered during a study of response to subunit inactivated influenza vaccine. TCRdb reanalysed the RT-PCR reads using MiXCR and keeps one entry per CDR3 protein. Among 550,000 to 600,000 distinct CDR3 sequences listed, roughly 12% were seen once. Points on this clonotype: As yet, its antigen is unknown.

The germline V gene has CDR1 SGHAT and CDR2 FQNNGV. V shed 5 bases and J shed 8 bases, with 13 bases lying between them. This CDR3 has 13 amino acids. The study, taken as a whole, reports: There was a suggestion from the authors that each seasonal influenza vaccination recruits few new T cells.

The TCR comes from a man in his forties or fifties who received an inactivated influenza vaccine. The input for sequencing was PBMCs from blood, taken on the day of vaccination. This sequence joins TRBV11-2 and TRBJ2-1, with D perhaps given as TRBD1 or TRBD2 (5 bases each). The CDR3 nucleotides read TGTGCCAGCAGCGTGGACACTAGGCATGAGCAGTTCTTC. Translated: CASSVDTRHEQFF.